The clone carrying this TCR beta chain was observed at least ten times. Its antigen is not known. This entry is derived from a study of molecular identifiers for immune sequencing clone quantification. Germline V gives CDR1 SGHNT, CDR2 YENEEA. The CDR3 covers 12 residues. Trimming removed 2 bases at V and 5 bases at J, with 7 bases between. The use of previously described methods and listed TCR primers produced the bulk TCR libraries. TCRdb redid the calling of the PCR reads with MiXCR, one entry per CDR3 protein. Among some 40,000 distinct CDR3 sequences listed, approximately 25% were seen once. Naive CD8 T cells were sorted, and the gate applied was CD8+CD4-CCR7+CD45RA+. Findings of the study overall: For highly expanded clones, sizes could be underestimated when identical TCR molecules share a barcode. Effector cells had over 98% of their molecules in clones above 20 RNA copies, while naive cells had under 1%.

Sequencing was performed on naive CD8+ T cells from blood, with Jurkat cell RNA spiked in. Subset reported: FACS-sorted CD8+CD4-CCR7+CD45RA+ naive T cells. This sequence was found in a human donor in good health. Some libraries in this study had Jurkat cell RNA spiked in. V usage is TRBV11-3 and J usage is TRBJ2-7; D remains ambiguous. The CDR3 loop is CASSLRNDEQYF. For the CDR3, the DNA is TGTGCCAGCAGCTTACGGAATGACGAGCAGTACTTC.